This TCR beta chain was obtained from a study of T cells in Graves' hyperthyroidism and ophthalmopathy. Template material for amplifying TCR beta CDR3 regions consisted of RNA transcripts. In the first-round RT-PCR of the TCR CDR3, the HTBI primer set was used. TCRdb recomputed calls from the multiplex PCR reads with MiXCR, one row per CDR3 protein. The sample has about 290,000 distinct CDR3 sequences, about an eighth seen once. The study, taken as a whole, reports: Stable hyperthyroidism was told apart from ophthalmopathy by a model built on 13 V-J features.

This CDR3 comprises 14 residues. CDR1 is SGHRS, CDR2 YFSETQ, per germline. After removal of 4 bases from V and 5 bases from J, the junction contained 9 bases not matched to a gene. Drawn at first hyperthyroidism diagnosis, the blood sample preceded any ophthalmopathy symptoms. This clonotype was recorded many times. Its matching antigen is unknown. The sequenced sample consisted of blood. The sequence was collected from a woman aged 25 to 39 with Graves' hyperthyroidism that later progressed to Graves' ophthalmopathy. This chain joins TRBV5-1 and TRBJ2-7; 7 bases are shared with TRBD1. CDR3 nucleotide sequence: TGCGCCAGCAGCAGGATGGACAGGAAGGACGAGCAGTACTTC. This sequence encodes CASSRMDRKDEQYF.